The clone carrying this T cell receptor (beta chain) was found once. The germline V gene encodes CDR1 MGHDK and CDR2 SYGVNS. Unmatched junction bases numbered 2, after V lost 4 bases and J lost 4 bases. The CDR3 spans 13 residues. TCRdb's table, derived via immunoSEQ multiplex PCR, lists solely in-frame clones and lacks some. The sample comprises approximately 150,000 clones, roughly 87% of which are singletons, and 3.5% to 4.5% rests with the top ten. A COVID-19 case was met by exposed participants within 2 weeks before study entry. These data originate in a study of blood T cell repertoires in COVID-19. About the research overall: The cDNA or gDNA used as material had been derived from T cells, B-cell-depleted T cells, or PBMCs.

This TCR came from a middle-aged woman who had been exposed to COVID-19. Sequencing was done on a sample of PBMCs or T cells enriched from blood (not recorded which). The rearrangement joins TRBV25-1 to TRBJ2-7, with 9 bases aligning to TRBD1. This CDR3 is CASSGGTGYEQYF. Written as DNA, the CDR3 is TGTGCCAGCAGTGGAGGGACAGGGTACGAGCAGTACTTC.